This entry is about one T cell receptor (beta chain). Extraction of RNA preceded its reverse transcription into cDNA, which served as the sequencing template. Here immunoSEQ multiplex PCR was the method, and the copy in TCRdb shows in-frame clones only, minus some. The profile shows 110,000 or so clones, 56% of them singletons. Documented treatment: oral pan-JAK inhibitor, 5-10 mg twice daily. The sample comes from a study of CD8+ T cells in alopecia areata. The CDR3 extends over 16 amino acids. Losses at the gene ends were 2 bases for V and 5 bases for J; bases not matched to a gene: 5. The germline V gene has CDR1 SGHRS and CDR2 YFSETQ.

The sequence came from a human donor with alopecia areata. V usage is TRBV5-1 and J usage is TRBJ2-5; 14 bases are shared with TRBD2. The sample was CD4+ T cells sorted from blood, taken at week 24, from a patient treated with tofacitinib. The CDR3 DNA reads as TGCGCCAGCAGCTTCTCCGGGACTAGCGGGGGCGAGACCCAGTACTTC. This encodes CASSFSGTSGGETQYF.